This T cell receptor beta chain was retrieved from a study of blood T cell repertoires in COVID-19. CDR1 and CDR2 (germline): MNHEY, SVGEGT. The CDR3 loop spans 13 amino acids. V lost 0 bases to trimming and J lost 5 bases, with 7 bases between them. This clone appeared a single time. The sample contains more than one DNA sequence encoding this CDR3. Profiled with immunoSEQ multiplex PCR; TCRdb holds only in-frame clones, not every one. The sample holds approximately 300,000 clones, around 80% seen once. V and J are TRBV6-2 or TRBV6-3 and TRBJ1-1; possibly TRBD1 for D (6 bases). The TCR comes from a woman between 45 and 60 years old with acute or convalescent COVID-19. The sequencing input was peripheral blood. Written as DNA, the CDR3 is TGTGCCAGCAGTTACTCTCAGGGGACTGAAGCTTTCTTT. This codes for CASSYSQGTEAFF.